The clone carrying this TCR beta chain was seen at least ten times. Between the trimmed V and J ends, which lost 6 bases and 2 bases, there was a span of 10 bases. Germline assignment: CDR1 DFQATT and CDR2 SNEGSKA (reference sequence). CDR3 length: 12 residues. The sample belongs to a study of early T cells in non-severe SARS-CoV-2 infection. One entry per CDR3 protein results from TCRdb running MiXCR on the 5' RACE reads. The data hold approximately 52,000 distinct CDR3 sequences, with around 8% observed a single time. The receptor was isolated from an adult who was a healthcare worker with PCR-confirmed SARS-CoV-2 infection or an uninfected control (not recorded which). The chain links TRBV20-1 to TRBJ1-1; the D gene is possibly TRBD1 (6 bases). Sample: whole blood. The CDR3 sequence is CSAQTGNTEAFF. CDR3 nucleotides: TGCAGTGCCCAGACAGGAAACACTGAAGCTTTCTTT.